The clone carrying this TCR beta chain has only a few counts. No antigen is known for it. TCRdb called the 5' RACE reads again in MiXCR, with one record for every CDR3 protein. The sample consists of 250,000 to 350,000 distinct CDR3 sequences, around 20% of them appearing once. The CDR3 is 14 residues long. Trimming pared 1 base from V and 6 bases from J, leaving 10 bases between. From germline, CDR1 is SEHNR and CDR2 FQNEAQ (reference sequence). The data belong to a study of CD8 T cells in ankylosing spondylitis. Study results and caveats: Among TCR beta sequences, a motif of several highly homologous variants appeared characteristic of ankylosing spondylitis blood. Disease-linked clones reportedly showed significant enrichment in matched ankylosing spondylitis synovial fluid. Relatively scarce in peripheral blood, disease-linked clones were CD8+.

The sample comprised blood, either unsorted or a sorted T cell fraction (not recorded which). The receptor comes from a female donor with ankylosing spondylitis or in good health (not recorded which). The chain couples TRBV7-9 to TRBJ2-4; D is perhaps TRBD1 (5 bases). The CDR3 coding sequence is TGTGCCAGCAGCTTAGGCGGACACGGAAACATTCAGTACTTC. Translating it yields CASSLGGHGNIQYF.